This TCR beta chain was sequenced during a study of cytomegalovirus exposure and HLA in healthy donors. Study-level information: Early on, a data release was issued that held approximately 92 million unique TCRs from HLA-typed donors. The study's findings and limits: TCR association rates varied by HLA locus in a later analysis, with DRB1 highest and HLA-C lowest.

In the PCR, 60 Vbeta and 13 Jbeta primers were used. In the original workflow: Around 10 million of the about 80 million unique TCR beta chains counted in a later analysis were shared. TCRdb's table, derived via immunoSEQ multiplex PCR, lists solely in-frame clones and lacks some. V and J calls and clone size follow that table, whereas D and trimming were derived from the DNA. The sample lists approximately 100,000 clones; about 80% were seen once. Germline V gives CDR1 SGHTS, CDR2 YDEGEE. The CDR3 loop spans 14 amino acids. V gave up 4 bases and J gave up 2 bases, with 12 bases separating them. Comment on this clone: The antigen remains undetermined.

The source material was PBMCs. V and J are TRBV5-8 and TRBJ1-2; possibly TRBD1 for D (6 bases). The clonotype was recovered from a woman aged 18-29 years in good health and CMV-seropositive. The CDR3 sequence: CASSHGQPNYGYTF. The CDR3 nucleotides read TGTGCCAGCAGCCACGGACAGCCCAACTATGGCTACACCTTC.